The following is a TCR beta chain sequence with its context. Its antigen specificity is not known. At one end, the junction sequence differs from germline, possibly due to a read error. The sample's treatment or condition label is to be understood as: allogeneic hematopoietic cell transplantation with graft depleted of TCRalphabeta T cells and CD19 B cells. TCRalphabeta/CD19-depleted allogeneic hematopoietic cell grafts were given to the transplant recipients, all of whom were children. Libraries were built with PCR. TCRdb shows the sequencer as Illumina HiSeq 2500. TCR library preparation used molecular barcoding, with unique molecular identifiers applied to normalize quantification of the TCRbeta repertoire. TCRdb itself trimmed the public reads at Q25 with fastp, ran MiXCR and retained productive beta chains. For every CDR3 protein sequence, its rows merge into one entry that carries the most common genes and DNA. The sample table holds more than 85,000 distinct CDR3 sequences, of which around 7% were seen once. The ten top clones hold 15% to 20% of the sample.

The sample comes from a study of T-cell reconstitution after alpha-beta-depleted transplantation in children (dated by TCRdb to about 2016). Some background on the complete study: T-cell immune reconstitution after TCRalphabeta/CD19-depleted allogeneic hematopoietic cell transplantation in children was quantitatively tracked in the study by means of TCR repertoire profiling. The study at large found these results: The apparently early recovery of alphabetaT-cell counts about two months after transplant reportedly depended on only several hundred rapidly expanded clones that came from non-depleted graft cells. The high TCRbeta diversity at day 60 in some patients was ascribed to recipient T cells and intrathymic progenitors that had survived conditioning. The frequencies of hyperexpanded clones fell over the following months, and after one year, T-cell counts and TCRbeta diversity were mostly attributed to newly produced T cells.

The source material was PBMCs, sampled before TCRalphabeta/CD19-depleted stem cell transplant. The sequence came from a boy aged 2 to 10 with acute lymphoblastic leukemia, due to receive a stem cell transplant.

In nucleotides, the sequence is TGCGCCAGCAGCCATCTCAATACAGGGAACGCTGAAGCTTTCTTT. This is translated as CASSHLNTGNAEAFF. The rearrangement combines TRBV4-3 with TRBJ1-1; TRBD1 is a weak D gene call, 6 bases matching. Per the germline V gene, LGHNA is the CDR1 and YSLEER is the CDR2. Counted from cysteine to phenylalanine, this CDR3 has 15 amino acids. The kept DNA is CDR3 alone, 45 bases in frame from the first base.